The source of this T cell receptor (beta chain) is a study of T cells in localized non-small cell lung cancer (dated by TCRdb to 2018 to 2021). Regarding the research as a whole: Comparing tumors with uninvolved tumor-adjacent lungs, the study looked at the T cell repertoires of approximately 240 patients with early-stage NSCLC. Of the NSCLC patients, around 140 were male and about a hundred were female, and the mean age was about 69 years. The cohort consisted of approximately 240 treatment-naive NSCLC patients whose localized lung tumors had been resected. Summary of the overall study and its limitations: Higher blood T cell density associated with longer overall survival, while higher adjacent-lung clonality associated with shorter survival. Uninvolved tumor-adjacent lung showed the highest T cell clonality, higher than tumor, which suggests more focused antigenic responses in the uninvolved tumor-adjacent lung. Because the study design was exploratory, TCR variables were selected using unadjusted p-values without false-discovery rate correction. Of the top 100 tumor clones, a median of roughly 53 were detected in paired uninvolved adjacent lung; 28 were also among that lung's top 100. Because multi-region tumor sequencing was not done, intratumor heterogeneity could not be ruled out.

The immunoSEQ Assay was used to sequence TCR beta CDR3 regions from DNA. The paper's processing steps were these. To compute T cell density, TCR beta template counts were normalized to usable DNA, which was estimated by amplifying housekeeping genes. Richness was estimated using the preseqR package, with extrapolation to 400,000 templates for PBMC samples and to 120,000 templates for tissue samples. Clonality was taken to be one minus Pielou's evenness. To identify tissue-enriched TCRs, differential abundance testing was run on productive amino-acid clonotypes with a minimum total count of 5 and an alpha of 0.1. The Jaccard Index and the Morisita Overlap Index were used to measure how much the repertoires overlapped between compartments. GLIPH clustered TCR beta CDR3s with public tetramer-defined viral CDR3s; viral motifs required at least three viral sequences plus V-gene enrichment. Here the immuneACCESS table is served through TCRdb, limited to in-frame sequences with V and J called. Missing clones are a known gap in these copies; in checked studies unresolved V genes cover under half, and the rest lacks a known reason. Clone size and V and J calls were adopted from that table, with D and trimming inferred from the DNA. The sample includes under 2,500 clones, with roughly 18% observed a single time. The top ten hold approximately 12% of the sample.

Taken from cysteine to phenylalanine, the CDR3 has 14 residues. The entry retains the CDR3 DNA only, 42 bases that are in frame from base 1. The germline V gene (reference sequence) provides CDR1 LNHDA and CDR2 SQIVND. The germline V end is reduced by 5 bases and the J end by 2 bases; junction bases left unmatched: 6. This clone was recorded a few times. The specificity of this receptor is unknown. Base qualities are not provided; no much larger clone lies one nucleotide away. Two independent pathologists confirmed that the uninvolved adjacent lung, which was taken at least 2 cm from the tumor margin, was free of atypia. At diagnosis, peripheral blood, uninvolved tumor-adjacent lung and tumor were collected and were preserved as a mix of fresh-frozen and FFPE material.

The TCR sequence derives from a male donor at least 60 years old with stage I non-small cell lung cancer. The sample in question was normal lung tissue next to the tumor, obtained before any cancer treatment. The sequence joins TRBV19 to TRBJ2-7; TRBD1 agrees with 7 junctional bases. The nucleotide sequence is given as TGTGCCAGTAGTCCAGCGACAGGGCCCTACGAGCAGTACTTC. Its translation is CASSPATGPYEQYF.